The rows below give T cell receptor beta chains drawn from one sample of a study of T-cell reconstitution after alpha-beta-depleted transplantation in children. In TCRdb, the PCR reads were re-called with MiXCR into one record per CDR3 protein. The table records around 480,000 distinct CDR3 sequences, around a third of them present only once. The input for sequencing was PBMCs from the stem cell graft donor, taken from the stem cell graft. The source is a human donor who donated a stem cell graft to a child with aplastic anemia. CDR3s include the opening cysteine and the closing phenylalanine or tryptophan. Fields, in order: clone size, J gene, D gene, V gene, CDR3 DNA, CDR3 protein. A D gene is named only where the DNA matches it firmly. Size values are once, few and many counts, or a class for expanded clones, and some rows have none.

NA TRBJ1-5 TRBD1 TRBV20-1 TGCAGTGCTAGAGATCACAGGGGGCAGCCCCAGCATTTT CSARDHRGQPQHF
NA TRBJ2-2 TRBD1 TRBV5-1 TGTGCCAGCAGCTTGACAGGGTCAAACACCGGGGAGCTGTTTTTT CASSLTGSNTGELFF
NA TRBJ2-3 NA TRBV18 TGTGCCAGCTCACCACGGGGGCTCGCGGTGGATATCACAGATACGCAGTATTTT CASSPRGLAVDITDTQYF
NA TRBJ1-1 NA TRBV4-3 TGCGCCAGCAGCCAAGTGGAGGCCCACACTGAAGCTTTCTTT CASSQVEAHTEAFF
NA TRBJ2-5 NA TRBV20-1 TGCAGTGCTAGAGTGGAAAATCAAGAGACCCAGTACTTC CSARVENQETQYF
NA TRBJ1-5 NA TRBV27 TGTGCCAGCAGTTTAGGGGGCCCCAATCAGCCCCAGCATTTT CASSLGGPNQPQHF
few TRBJ1-1 NA TRBV20-1 TGCAGTGCTAGGCCTCCGAACACTGAAGCTTTCTTT CSARPPNTEAFF
NA TRBJ2-3 TRBD2 TRBV27 TGTGCCAGCAGTGGAGGGAGGGCCCAAATTTTTACAGATACGCAGTATTTT CASSGGRAQIFTDTQYF
few TRBJ1-1 NA TRBV12-3/TRBV12-4 TGTGCCAGCAGCATTACAGCCCGCGGAAGGACTGAAGCTTTCTTT CASSITARGRTEAFF
NA TRBJ2-2 TRBD2 TRBV27 TGTGCCAGCAGTTTATCGGGTTGGCGGGAGACCGGGGAGCTGTTTTTT CASSLSGWRETGELFF
NA TRBJ2-7 NA TRBV7-9 TGTGCCAGCAGCTTACCCACAGGGAACTACGAGCAGTACTTC CASSLPTGNYEQYF
NA TRBJ1-5 TRBD1 TRBV29-1 TGCAGCGTTCGGACAGGGAACAATCAGCCCCAGCATTTT CSVRTGNNQPQHF
many TRBJ1-1 NA TRBV18 TGTGCCAGCTCACCACCGGGCCTGAACACTGAAGCTTTCTTT CASSPPGLNTEAFF
NA TRBJ2-5 TRBD2 TRBV6-1 TGTGCCAGCACCGAACTAGCGGGAGTAACCCAAGAGACCCAGTACTTC CASTELAGVTQETQYF
medium-sized TRBJ2-1 TRBD2 TRBV20-1 TGCAGTGCTAGTGCGGGAGGAGGCTACAATGAGCAGTTCTTC CSASAGGGYNEQFF
NA TRBJ2-7 TRBD2 TRBV9 TGTGCCAGCAGCCATAGCCCGACTAGCGGGAGGGATTACTACGAGCAGTACTTC CASSHSPTSGRDYYEQYF
NA TRBJ1-2 NA TRBV5-1 TGCGCCAGCAGCTTGGTGGGGAACTATGGCTACACCTTC CASSLVGNYGYTF
NA TRBJ2-2 TRBD2 TRBV18 TGTGCCAGCTCACGGAGACTAGCGGGGAACACCGGGGAGCTGTTTTTT CASSRRLAGNTGELFF
NA TRBJ2-3 TRBD2 TRBV27 TGTGCCAGCACTGGGCTAGCGGAGACAGATACGCAGTATTTT CASTGLAETDTQYF
NA TRBJ2-5 TRBD1 TRBV5-1 TGCGCCAGCAGCTTGCCCATACAGGGGACGGAGACCCAGTACTTC CASSLPIQGTETQYF
NA TRBJ1-4 NA TRBV7-9 TGTGCCAGCAGCTCCTTGGGCGGGGATCCGTTTTTT CASSSLGGDPFF
few TRBJ1-1 TRBD1 TRBV5-1 TGCGCCAGCAGCTTGGTGGGACAGGGGGGCACTGAAGCTTTCTTT CASSLVGQGGTEAFF
NA TRBJ2-2 NA TRBV5-6 TGTGCCAGCAGCCACAGGGTAAACACCGGGGAGCTGTTTTTT CASSHRVNTGELFF
NA TRBJ2-7 NA TRBV12-3/TRBV12-4 TGTGCCACCTCCTTGGCCGGGCCTTCGTACGAGCAGTACTTC CATSLAGPSYEQYF
NA TRBJ2-1 NA TRBV6-2/TRBV6-3 TGTGCCAGCGGAGACAGTCCCGAAGACAATGAGCAGTTCTTC CASGDSPEDNEQFF
NA TRBJ2-1 NA TRBV5-1 TGCGCCAGCAGCTTGGATAGTCATGAGCAGTTCTTC CASSLDSHEQFF
NA TRBJ2-2 TRBD1 TRBV29-1 TGCAGCGTTGAACGGGACAGTAGTACCGGGGAGCTGTTTTTT CSVERDSSTGELFF
NA TRBJ2-3 TRBD2 TRBV20-1 TGCAGTGCTAGGGGACTAGCGGGAGGGCCAGATACGCAGTATTTT CSARGLAGGPDTQYF
few TRBJ1-2 NA TRBV7-2 TGTGCCAGCAGCTTAGCGGACGGAGGGGTCTATGGCTACACCTTC CASSLADGGVYGYTF
NA TRBJ2-3 NA TRBV20-1 TGCAGTGCTAATAGGGGGGAGGGCCCAGATACGCAGTATTTT CSANRGEGPDTQYF
few TRBJ2-7 NA TRBV5-1 TGCGCCAGCAGCGGCGGCGGGTTTAAGGAAATGCAGTACTTC CASSGGGFKEMQYF
once TRBJ2-7 TRBD2 TRBV5-6 TGTGCCAGCAGATTTGGGGAGGGAGTAATAATTGACGAGCAGTACTTC CASRFGEGVIIDEQYF
few TRBJ1-5 NA TRBV20-1 TGCAGTGCTCAGAAGGACAATCAGCCCCAGCATTTT CSAQKDNQPQHF
many TRBJ2-1 TRBD2 TRBV29-1 TGCAGCGTTCAACTAGCGGGAGGCTACAATGAGCAGTTCTTC CSVQLAGGYNEQFF
NA TRBJ1-4 NA TRBV10-3 TGTGCCATCAGGGACAGTGCAACTAATGAAAAACTGTTTTTT CAIRDSATNEKLFF
few TRBJ1-1 NA TRBV18 TGTGCCAGCCGAAACATCCAAAACACTGAAGCTTTCTTT CASRNIQNTEAFF
few TRBJ2-7 NA TRBV11-1 TGTGCCAGCAGCACGTCCTACGAGCAGTACTTC CASSTSYEQYF
NA TRBJ2-2 NA TRBV6-2/TRBV6-3 TGTGCCAGCAGTTACGATTACACCGGGGAGCTGTTTTTT CASSYDYTGELFF
NA TRBJ2-7 NA TRBV5-6 TGTGCCAGCAGTCCCCTCAACGGACCCCGGTCCTACGAGCAGTACTTC CASSPLNGPRSYEQYF
few TRBJ1-5 NA TRBV20-1 TGCAGTGCTAGAGAGGGACGGAGCAATCAGCCCCAGCATTTT CSAREGRSNQPQHF
few TRBJ1-2 NA TRBV20-1 TGCAGTGCTAGAGATTCGACTTACTATGGCTACACCTTC CSARDSTYYGYTF
NA TRBJ1-2 NA TRBV15 TGTGCCACCAGCATCCCAGGGTACCGATATGGCTACACCTTC CATSIPGYRYGYTF
NA TRBJ2-1 TRBD2 TRBV20-1 TGCAGTGCTAGATGGCTAGCGGGGGGCCCTCGGAATGAGCAGTTCTTC CSARWLAGGPRNEQFF
NA TRBJ1-6 NA TRBV7-8 TGTGCCAGCAGCCGTGACAGGTCGAGCTCCTATAATTCACCCCTCCACTTT CASSRDRSSSYNSPLHF
NA TRBJ1-2 NA TRBV20-1 TGCAGTGCTCGCCGGACAGCTTATGGCGACTATGGCTACACCTTC CSARRTAYGDYGYTF
NA TRBJ1-1 NA TRBV21-1 TGTGCCAGCAGCAAAGCTCACGATAGACAGTTGAACACTGAAGCTTTCTTT CASSKAHDRQLNTEAFF
NA TRBJ1-1 TRBD1 TRBV20-1 TGCAGTGCTTACGGGACAGGGAACACTGAAGCTTTCTTT CSAYGTGNTEAFF
NA TRBJ2-1 TRBD2 TRBV4-3 TGCGCCAGCAGCTTGATAGCGGGGGGCTACAATGAGCAGTTCTTC CASSLIAGGYNEQFF
few TRBJ2-7 NA TRBV10-3 TGTGCCATCAGTGTCGAGGGAGCCTACGAGCAGTACTTC CAISVEGAYEQYF
NA TRBJ2-1 NA TRBV5-5 TGTGCCAGCAGCTTGTTGGCAGGGAACAATGAGCAGTTCTTC CASSLLAGNNEQFF
NA TRBJ2-1 TRBD2 TRBV7-2 TGTGCCAGCACTAACGGGAGGGCCGTACCCTTTGAGCAGTTCTTC CASTNGRAVPFEQFF